What follows are 23 T cell receptor beta chains derived from one specimen sequenced in a study of PD-1 blockade in classical Hodgkin lymphoma. Exposure to brentuximab vedotin varied, and each patient had relapsed following autologous stem cell transplantation. The table came from immunoSEQ multiplex PCR; TCRdb's copy has only in-frame clones and leaves some out. The sample has 130,000 to 150,000 clones; under 85% are singletons. The input for sequencing was peripheral blood mononuclear cells (PBMCs), taken before the second cycle of nivolumab. The receptor set was obtained from a human donor with classical Hodgkin lymphoma.

This clone was observed once. This sequence joins TRBV18 and TRBJ2-3; 10 bases agree with TRBD1. This CDR3 is 16 amino acids long. V shed 5 bases and J 1 base; nucleotides not matched to a gene: 6. Germline V gives CDR1 KGHSH, CDR2 LQKENI. CDR3 residues: CASSITGTGGTDTQYF. The DNA for the CDR3 is TGTGCCAGCTCAATCACCGGGACAGGGGGCACAGATACGCAGTATTTT.

In the case of this clone: Different DNA sequences within this sample yield the same CDR3. The chain has TRBV28 and TRBJ1-5; D call uncertain. Germline V gene data show CDR1 as MDHEN and CDR2 as SYDVKM. The CDR3 consists of 12 residues. V was trimmed by 2 bases and J by 5 bases, leaving 4 bases between them. The CDR3 DNA is TGTGCCAGCAGTTTAGGGCATCAGCCCCAGCATTTT. Its protein is CASSLGHQPQHF.

This chain joins TRBV2 and TRBJ2-2; the D gene is possibly TRBD2 (5 bases). The CDR3 runs 15 residues. Germline CDR1 reads SNHLY; CDR2 reads FYNNEI. V was trimmed by 0 bases and J by 1 base, leaving 6 bases between them. The CDR3: CASSEASVNTGELFF. As DNA, the CDR3 is TGTGCCAGCAGTGAAGCTAGCGTGAACACCGGGGAGCTGTTTTTT.

The CDR3 nucleotides read TGTGCCAGTAGTATCGGGGACGGGGAGTATAGCAATCAGCCCCAGCATTTT. This sequence encodes CASSIGDGEYSNQPQHF. The chain combines TRBV19 with TRBJ1-5; tentative D call: TRBD1 (5 bases). Trimming shortened V by 3 bases and J by 0 bases, and 15 bases separated the two germline ends. The CDR3 contains 17 residues. Germline V gene lookup returns CDR1 LNHDA and CDR2 SQIVND (reference sequence).

V usage is TRBV6-1 and J usage is TRBJ2-1; 9 positions match TRBD2. The junction had 23 bases not matched to a gene; V was cut back by 2 bases and J by 3 bases. CDR3 length equals 22 residues. Looked up from germline, CDR1 is MNHNS and CDR2 is SASEGT. CDR3 in DNA: TGTGCCAGCAGTGAACCCGTTTCTGATGGCGGGAGGGCCGGTTACGGCTACAATGAGCAGTTCTTC. Translated: CASSEPVSDGGRAGYGYNEQFF.

The chain carries TRBV19 and TRBJ1-1; D is uncertain. Trimming stripped 1 base from V and 1 base from J, with 10 bases between. Looked up from germline, CDR1 is LNHDA and CDR2 is SQIVND (reference sequence). CDR3 size: 15 residues. Written as DNA, the CDR3 is TGTGCCAGTAGTATAGCTGGAACGGCGAACACTGAAGCTTTCTTT. It encodes CASSIAGTANTEAFF.

V is TRBV10-3 and J is TRBJ2-2, with D unresolved. The CDR3 extends over 15 amino acids. V lost 3 bases to trimming and J lost 5 bases, with 13 bases between them. Germline V CDR1 and CDR2: ENHRY, SYGVKD. The CDR3 nucleotides read TGTGCCATCAGTGATCATTTCGGGTTTACCGGGGAGCTGTTTTTT. It codes for CAISDHFGFTGELFF.

V gene TRBV6-1 combines with J gene TRBJ2-7; 7 positions agree with TRBD1. This CDR3 is 14 amino acids long. Germline V gene data show CDR1 as MNHNS and CDR2 as SASEGT. Trimming removed 3 bases from V and 3 bases from J; junction bases left unmatched: 5. DNA for the CDR3: TGTGCCAGCAGTGACCAGGGGGTTCTCTACGAGCAGTACTTC. Protein product: CASSDQGVLYEQYF.

The chain uses TRBV19 and TRBJ1-1, with TRBD1 as a possible D gene (6 bases). V dropped 4 bases and J dropped 7 bases, with 13 bases sitting between them. The CDR3 spans 13 residues. The germline CDR1 and CDR2 sequences are LNHDA and SQIVND (reference sequence). CDR3: CASSNLKGGEAFF. As DNA, the CDR3 is TGTGCCAGTAGTAACCTAAAGGGGGGTGAAGCTTTCTTT.

The V and J genes are TRBV10-1 and TRBJ2-5, with D perhaps matching TRBD1 (6 bases). This CDR3 has 16 residues. V lost 1 base to trimming and J lost 0 bases, with 12 bases between them. Looked up from germline, CDR1 is WNHNN and CDR2 is SYGVQD (reference sequence). The CDR3 DNA reads TGCGCCAGCAGTGAGTGGGCAGGGGAATACCAAGAGACCCAGTACTTC. Translated: CASSEWAGEYQETQYF.

This sequence joins TRBV6-5 and TRBJ2-5, with TRBD1 as a possible D gene (5 bases). The J call is doubtful: the DNA matches TRBJ2-7 better. The CDR3 totals 13 residues. From germline, CDR1 is MNHEY and CDR2 SVGAGI. The CDR3: CASSWGPGNEQYF. As DNA, the CDR3 is TGTGCCAGCAGTTGGGGCCCAGGAAACGAGCAGTACTTC.

V usage is TRBV6-1 and J usage is TRBJ2-3; TRBD2 matches 8 bases. The CDR3 consists of 14 residues. Per the germline V gene, CDR1 is MNHNS and CDR2 is SASEGT. V trimming: 7 bases; J trimming: 4 bases; junction bases outside the gene matches: 7. In DNA form, the CDR3 reads TGTGCCAGCAAAGGACTAGCTTTGCCAGATACGCAGTATTTT. Translation gives CASKGLALPDTQYF.

The V and J genes are TRBV10-3 and TRBJ2-7; a weak D match, TRBD2 (5 bases). CDR1 ENHRY and CDR2 SYGVKD come from the germline V gene. The V end lost 3 bases, the J end lost 5 bases, and 14 bases lay between the germline ends. The CDR3 is 14 residues long. The CDR3 DNA reads TGTGCCATCAGTGAAGGGTCGGCGCGGGACGAGCAGTACTTC. It encodes CAISEGSARDEQYF.

This rearrangement joins TRBV7-9 to TRBJ2-2; D uncertain. The CDR3 consists of 14 residues. Trimming removed 2 bases at V and 4 bases at J, with 8 bases between. The germline gives CDR1 SEHNR, CDR2 FQNEAQ (reference sequence). The CDR3 sequence is CASSLQDPTGELFF. CDR3 bases: TGTGCCAGCAGCTTACAGGACCCCACCGGGGAGCTGTTTTTT. The entire variable domain, with the rest obtained from reference TRBV7-9 and TRBJ2-2, is as follows: DTGVSQNPRHKITKRGQNVTFRCDPISEHNRLYWYRQTLGQGPEFLTYFQNEAQLEKSRLLSDRFSAERPKGSFSTLEIQRTEQGDSAMYLCASSLQDPTGELFFGEGSRLTVL.

The CDR3 is CASSLGRGYEQYF. The DNA for the CDR3 is TGTGCCAGCAGTTTAGGCAGGGGCTACGAGCAGTACTTC. J is TRBJ2-7 and V is TRBV27; D may be TRBD1 (6 bases). Per the germline V gene, CDR1 is MNHEY and CDR2 is SMNVEV (reference sequence). V was shortened by 2 bases and J by 3 bases, with 8 bases between the two germline ends. The CDR3 has 13 amino acids.

V and J are TRBV7-2 and TRBJ2-5; 13 nucleotides match TRBD2. With 0 bases clipped from V and 5 bases from J, the junction kept 6 bases outside the gene matches. Germline CDR1 SGHTA, CDR2 FQGNSA. The CDR3 has 17 residues. In nucleotides, the CDR3 is TGTGCCAGCAGCTTAGCAAGGACTAGCGGGAGCCAGGAGACCCAGTACTTC. It yields the protein CASSLARTSGSQETQYF.

The chain links TRBV29-1 to TRBJ2-7; 10 nucleotides agree with TRBD2. The J segment lost 0 bases and the V segment lost 6 bases, leaving 11 bases of the junction unmatched. This CDR3 comprises 16 residues. Per germline, CDR1 SQVTM and CDR2 ANQGSEA. CDR3: CSVLGLAGASSYEQYF. Written as DNA, the CDR3 is TGCAGCGTGTTGGGGCTAGCGGGGGCCAGCTCCTACGAGCAGTACTTC.

The CDR3 is CASSATSASYEQYF. CDR3 nucleotides: TGTGCCAGCAGCGCCACTAGCGCCTCCTACGAGCAGTACTTC. V and J are TRBV9 and TRBJ2-7, with 7 nucleotides matching TRBD2. This CDR3 contains 14 residues. V gave up 3 bases and J gave up 0 bases; unmatched junction bases: 3. Germline CDR1 SGDLS, CDR2 YYNGEE.

This clone was recorded a few times. V usage is TRBV18 and J usage is TRBJ1-5; D possibly corresponds to TRBD1 (6 bases). The CDR3 is made up of 16 amino acids. In germline, CDR1 is KGHSH, CDR2 LQKENI. With 2 bases removed from V and 0 bases from J, the gap between germline ends came to 11 bases. As DNA, the CDR3 is TGTGCCAGCTCACCAGGCAGCAGGGGTAGCAATCAGCCCCAGCATTTT. Translated, it gives CASSPGSRGSNQPQHF.

V is TRBV6-5 and J is TRBJ1-3, with 7 bases matching TRBD1. V lost 0 bases and J lost 1; bases outside the gene matches: 3. The CDR3 is made up of 16 amino acids. Germline values: CDR1 MNHEY, CDR2 SVGAGI. The DNA for the CDR3 is TGTGCCAGCAGTTACTCACAGGGGAGATCTGGAAACACCATATATTTT. This codes for CASSYSQGRSGNTIYF.

This clone was counted only a few times. V is TRBV27 and J is TRBJ1-5, with D maybe TRBD1 (5 bases). The V end lost 5 bases, the J end lost 2 bases, and 13 bases lay between the germline ends. The CDR3 extends over 15 amino acids. Germline lookup yields CDR1 MNHEY and CDR2 SMNVEV (reference sequence). CDR3 sequence: CASSIQVGGNQPQHF. CDR3 in DNA: TGTGCCAGCAGTATACAGGTGGGAGGCAATCAGCCCCAGCATTTT.

This sequence joins TRBV9 and TRBJ1-2; possible D gene TRBD1, 5 bases. In germline, CDR1 is SGDLS, CDR2 YYNGEE. This CDR3 has 18 amino acids. Trimming removed 0 bases at V and 0 bases at J, with 18 bases between. CDR3 bases: TGTGCCAGCAGCGTAGTAGATCCCTCCAGGGCCGCTAACTATGGCTACACCTTC. It codes for CASSVVDPSRAANYGYTF.

The chain uses TRBV7-2 and TRBJ2-5, with 9 bases matching TRBD2. Germline lookup yields CDR1 SGHTA and CDR2 FQGNSA. V gave up 5 bases and J gave up 5 bases; unmatched junction bases: 9. The CDR3 consists of 15 residues. The CDR3 nucleotides read TGTGCCAGCAGCCCTTTGCGGGGGGGCGGGGAGACCCAGTACTTC. Its protein is CASSPLRGGGETQYF.